These 20 T cell receptor beta chains came from one sample sequenced in a study of regulatory T cells in long-lasting Graves disease. Specified time point: newly diagnosed GD, antithyroid drugs for less than 3 months. Construction of the TCR library relied on RNA isolated from PBMCs. To make TCR beta libraries, researchers used iRepertoire HTBI primers and Arm-PCR of CDR3 regions. TCRdb itself ran the multiplex PCR reads through MiXCR, one entry per CDR3 protein. This table holds around 400,000 distinct CDR3 sequences, around 15% found once. The sequencing used peripheral blood mononuclear cells (PBMCs), collected at new diagnosis, from a patient treated with antithyroid drugs. These TCRs come from a female donor with Graves disease.

The chain employs TRBV11-3 and TRBJ2-1; 7 nucleotides align to TRBD2. Trimming at V came to 1 base and at J to 3 bases, leaving 9 bases not matched to a gene. Germline loops: CDR1 SGHNT, CDR2 YENEEA. The CDR3 length is 17 residues. For the CDR3, the DNA is TGTGCCAGCAGCTTAGGGGGGGGGAAGGGGAACTACAATGAGCAGTTCTTC. Residues: CASSLGGGKGNYNEQFF.

The V call is TRBV13, the J call TRBJ1-1, with 9 bases matching TRBD1. In germline, CDR1 is PRHDT, CDR2 FYEKMQ (reference sequence). This CDR3 has 16 residues. The V and J ends lost 0 bases and 4 bases, in that order; junction bases with no gene match: 6. The CDR3 loop reads CASSLGGTGRTTEAFF. The CDR3 DNA follows: TGTGCCAGCAGCTTAGGCGGGACAGGGCGTACCACTGAAGCTTTCTTT.

This clonotype occurred a few times. The chain recombines TRBV19 with TRBJ1-4; TRBD1 is a possible D gene (6 bases). This CDR3 is 11 amino acids long. CDR1 is LNHDA, CDR2 SQIVND, per germline (reference sequence). V was pared by 3 bases and J by 14 bases, with 10 bases between. CDR3 in amino acids: CASSMSGGLFF. The CDR3 nucleotides read TGTGCCAGTAGTATGTCCGGGGGCCTGTTTTTT. The entire variable domain, with the rest obtained from reference TRBV19 and TRBJ1-4, is as follows: DGGITQSPKYLFRKEGQNVTLSCEQNLNHDAMYWYRQDPGQGLRLIYYSQIVNDFQKGDIAEGYSVSREKKESFPLTVTSAQKNPTAFYLCASSMSGGLFFGSGTQLSVL.

This clonotype was recorded at least ten times. The J gene is TRBJ2-3, the V gene TRBV12-3 or TRBV12-4; D is undetermined. CDR3 size: 14 residues. The V end lost 4 bases, the J end lost 2 bases, and 10 bases lay between the germline ends. CDR3 in DNA: TGTGCCAGCAGTTCCAGGAGTTACACAGATACGCAGTATTTT. Translating it yields CASSSRSYTDTQYF.

This clonotype appeared many times. The chain combines TRBV5-1 with TRBJ2-7; D is unresolved. CDR1 is SGHRS, CDR2 YFSETQ, per germline. Trimming cost V 0 bases and J 2 bases, with 12 bases left between them. This CDR3 is built from 15 residues. The CDR3 reads CASSLGGSGTYEQYF. CDR3 in DNA: TGCGCCAGCAGCTTGGGGGGTAGTGGCACCTACGAGCAGTACTTC.

This clonotype appeared many times. The rearrangement links TRBV9 to TRBJ1-1; a possible D gene is TRBD1 (6 bases). The CDR3 totals 16 residues. V lost 1 base, J lost 3 bases, and 16 bases lay in between. Germline loops: CDR1 SGDLS, CDR2 YYNGEE. CDR3 DNA sequence: TGTGCCAGCAGCGTATCTCCGGCGGCAGGGGACACTGAAGCTTTCTTT. It is translated as CASSVSPAAGDTEAFF.

This clonotype was detected ten times or more. The rearrangement joins TRBV2 to TRBJ1-2; unclear D gene. This CDR3 is built from 23 residues. V was trimmed by 8 bases and J by 7 bases, leaving 47 bases between them. Germline assignment: CDR1 SNHLY and CDR2 FYNNEI. For the CDR3, the DNA is TGTGCCAGCCGTGGTCGCCGCACCCGGGTTTATTTTGGTGACGCCGGGTTAACTACTGGCTACACCTTC. It is translated as CASRGRRTRVYFGDAGLTTGYTF. Looking up the rest from reference TRBV2 and TRBJ1-2 gives the full variable domain: EPEVTQTPSHQVTQMGQEVILRCVPISNHLYFYWYRQILGQKVEFLVSFYNNEISEKSEIFDDQFSVERPDGSNFTLKIRSTKLEDSAMYFCASRGRRTRVYFGDAGLTTGYTFGSGTRLTVV.

In its sample, this clonotype was seen many times. The rearrangement links TRBV12-5 to TRBJ2-1; D is unclear. This CDR3 has 13 amino acids. Trimming removed 2 bases from V and 4 bases from J, with 6 bases in between. The germline V gene has CDR1 LGHNT and CDR2 FRNRAP. CDR3 sequence: CASGLFGYNEQFF. DNA of the CDR3: TGTGCTAGTGGTTTGTTCGGGTACAATGAGCAGTTCTTC.

This clonotype was picked up many times. The chain employs TRBV6-1 and TRBJ1-2; 8 bases agree with TRBD1. Looked up from germline, CDR1 is MNHNS and CDR2 is SASEGT. Trimming cost V 7 bases and J 7 bases; bases outside gene matches: 5. The CDR3 runs 12 residues. CDR3 in DNA: TGTGCCAGCACGCAGGGGGCAGGTGGCTACACCTTC. It codes for CASTQGAGGYTF.

The chain couples TRBV7-9 to TRBJ2-2; D gene ambiguous. V was trimmed by 5 bases and J by 4 bases, leaving 14 bases between them. CDR1 is SEHNR, CDR2 FQNEAQ, per germline (reference sequence). This CDR3 is built from 15 residues. Here the CDR3 reads CASSATKVGTGELFF. CDR3 nucleotides: TGTGCCAGCAGCGCCACTAAGGTCGGCACCGGGGAGCTGTTTTTT.

CDR3 amino acids: CASSRFERGGRPTGELFF. The CDR3 nucleotides read TGTGCCAGCAGCCGTTTCGAGCGGGGAGGGCGTCCCACCGGGGAGCTGTTTTTT. The chain employs TRBV11-2 and TRBJ2-2; 7 nucleotides align to TRBD2. V dropped 5 bases and J dropped 4; count of bases not matched to a gene: 16. Germline assignment: CDR1 SGHAT and CDR2 FQNNGV. CDR3 length: 18 amino acids.

This clonotype was seen at least ten times. The chain joins TRBV5-6 to TRBJ2-2, with 7 nucleotides matching TRBD1. J lost 6 bases, V lost 4 bases, and 6 bases had no gene match. This CDR3 is built from 14 residues. Per germline, CDR1 SGHDT and CDR2 YYEEEE. DNA of the CDR3: TGTGCCAGCAGCCAGCCCAGGGGGTCCGGGGAGCTGTTTTTT. Encoded protein: CASSQPRGSGELFF.

This clonotype was counted ten times or more. This sequence joins TRBV5-1 and TRBJ1-5; perhaps TRBD1 as D (5 bases). This CDR3 region has 13 residues. Germline V gives CDR1 SGHRS, CDR2 YFSETQ. Deletions cut 2 bases from V and 7 bases from J, with 10 bases between. CDR3 bases: TGCGCCAGCAGCTTAGGAACAGGCCAGCCCCAGCATTTT. This translates into CASSLGTGQPQHF.

This clonotype has at least ten counts. V usage is TRBV28 and J usage is TRBJ2-7; no reliable D call. Germline assignment: CDR1 MDHEN and CDR2 SYDVKM. The CDR3 consists of 14 residues. Between the trimmed V and J ends, which lost 1 base and 0 bases, there was a span of 7 bases. CDR3 coding DNA: TGTGCCAGCAGTTTATTCGAAAGCTCCTACGAGCAGTACTTC. This sequence encodes CASSLFESSYEQYF.

This clonotype was recorded at least ten times. The chain uses TRBV28 and TRBJ2-5; 10 bases match TRBD1. After removal of 8 bases from V and 5 bases from J, the junction contained 8 bases not matched to a gene. The CDR3 runs 14 residues. In germline, CDR1 is MDHEN, CDR2 SYDVKM. In DNA, the CDR3 is TGTGCCAGCGGTTACCCGGGACAGGGGGAGACCCAGTACTTC. Translation gives CASGYPGQGETQYF.

This clonotype was detected ten times or more. V usage is TRBV29-1 and J usage is TRBJ1-3; D gene unclear. The germline V gene encodes CDR1 SQVTM and CDR2 ANQGSEA. This CDR3 has 14 amino acids. V was pared by 3 bases and J by 2 bases, with 11 bases between. DNA of the CDR3: TGCAGCGTTGATCATGGGCAGGCTGGAAACACCATATATTTT. Encoded protein: CSVDHGQAGNTIYF. The complete variable domain, with remaining parts taken from reference TRBV29-1 and TRBJ1-3, reads SAVISQKPSRDICQRGTSLTIQCQVDSQVTMMFWYRQQPGQSLTLIATANQGSEATYESGFVIDKFPISRPNLTFSTLTVSNMSPEDSSIYLCSVDHGQAGNTIYFGEGSWLTVV.

This clonotype was picked up many times. The CDR3 spells CASSGTGKGQPQHF. As DNA, the CDR3 is TGTGCCAGCAGCGGGACAGGGAAAGGTCAGCCCCAGCATTTT. V is TRBV12-3 or TRBV12-4 and J is TRBJ1-5, with 9 positions matching TRBD1. The junction had 6 bases not matched to a gene; V was cut back by 6 bases and J by 6 bases. The CDR3 totals 14 residues.

This clonotype was recorded many times. This chain joins TRBV20-1 and TRBJ2-7, with D perhaps TRBD2 (5 bases). The CDR3 extends over 12 amino acids. The ends were cut back, 4 bases at V and 6 bases at J, with 13 bases in the middle. Per the germline V gene, CDR1 is DFQATT and CDR2 is SNEGSKA (reference sequence). The CDR3 here is CSAKEMRAEQYF. CDR3 nucleotide sequence: TGCAGTGCTAAGGAGATGAGGGCCGAGCAGTACTTC.

This clonotype was recorded many times. The chain employs TRBV4-1 and TRBJ2-7; D gene unclear. Germline V gene lookup returns CDR1 MGHRA and CDR2 YSYEKL. Trimming shortened V by 2 bases and J by 2 bases, and 19 bases separated the two germline ends. CDR3 size: 17 residues. CDR3 bases: TGCGCCAGCAGCCAACTGTTCAGACGTCTGGGGACCTACGAGCAGTACTTC. Translating it yields CASSQLFRRLGTYEQYF.

With regard to this clonotype: Since a much larger clone is just one base distant, this may be a read error. The chain employs TRBV5-5 and TRBJ1-1; no reliable D call. The CDR3 sequence is 13 residues long. CDR1 SGHKS and CDR2 YYEKEE come from the germline V gene (reference sequence). The CDR3 here is CASRVTGFTEALF. Here the CDR3 DNA reads TGTGCCAGCAGGGTTACCGGGTTCACTGAAGCTCTCTTT.